The T cell receptor (beta chain) under discussion was sequenced for a study of T-cell reconstitution after alpha-beta-depleted transplantation in children. This clonotype was recorded many times. Unique molecular identifiers were built into the TCRbeta library. A single record per CDR3 protein comes from TCRdb applying MiXCR to the PCR reads. This repertoire shows some 600,000 distinct CDR3 sequences, roughly 17% found once; its top ten account for around 0.96%. V was pared by 10 bases and J by 3 bases, with 22 bases between. The germline gives CDR1 WSHSY, CDR2 SAAADI. The CDR3 extends over 15 amino acids.

Sequencing was performed on PBMCs from the stem cell graft donor, taken from the stem cell graft. The rearrangement links TRBV10-2 to TRBJ2-7; D tentatively fits TRBD1 or TRBD2 (5 bases each). The sequence was obtained from a human donor who donated a stem cell graft to a child with acute myeloid leukemia. DNA of the CDR3: TGCGCCACCCGAAAGGGCGGGCAGGGCAACTACGAGCAGTACGTC. It translates to CATRKGGQGNYEQYV.